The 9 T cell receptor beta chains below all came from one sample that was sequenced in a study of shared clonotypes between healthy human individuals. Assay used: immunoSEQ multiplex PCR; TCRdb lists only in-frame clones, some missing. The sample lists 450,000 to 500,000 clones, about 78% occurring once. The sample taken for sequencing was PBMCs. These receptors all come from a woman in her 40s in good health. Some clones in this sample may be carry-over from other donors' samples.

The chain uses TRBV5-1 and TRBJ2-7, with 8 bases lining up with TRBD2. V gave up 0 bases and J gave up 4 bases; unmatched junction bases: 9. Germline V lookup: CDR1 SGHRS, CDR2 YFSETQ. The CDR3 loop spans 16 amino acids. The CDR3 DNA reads TGCGCCAGCAGCTTGGCCCCGGCGGGAGGCTCTTACGAGCAGTACTTC. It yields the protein CASSLAPAGGSYEQYF.

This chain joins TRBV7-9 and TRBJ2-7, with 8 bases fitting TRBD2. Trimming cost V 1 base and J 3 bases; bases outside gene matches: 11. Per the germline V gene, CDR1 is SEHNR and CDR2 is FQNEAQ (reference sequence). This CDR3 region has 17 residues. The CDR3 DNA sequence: TGTGCCAGCAGCTTAGAGGTCGTTGCGGGAGGTAACTACGAGCAGTACTTC. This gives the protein CASSLEVVAGGNYEQYF. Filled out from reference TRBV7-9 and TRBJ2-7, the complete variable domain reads DTGVSQNPRHKITKRGQNVTFRCDPISEHNRLYWYRQTLGQGPEFLTYFQNEAQLEKSRLLSDRFSAERPKGSFSTLEIQRTEQGDSAMYLCASSLEVVAGGNYEQYFGPGTRLTVT.

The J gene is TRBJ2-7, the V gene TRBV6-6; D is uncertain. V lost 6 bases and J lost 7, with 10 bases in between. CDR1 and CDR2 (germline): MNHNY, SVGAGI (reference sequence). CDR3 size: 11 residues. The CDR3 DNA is TGTGCCAGCAGGACCTTTGGGGAGCAGTACTTC. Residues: CASRTFGEQYF.

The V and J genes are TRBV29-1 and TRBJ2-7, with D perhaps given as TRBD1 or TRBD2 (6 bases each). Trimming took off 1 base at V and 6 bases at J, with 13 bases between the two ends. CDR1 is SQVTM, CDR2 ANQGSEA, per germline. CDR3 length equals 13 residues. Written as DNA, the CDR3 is TGCAGCGTTGAAGTCTCGGGGGCGGGCGAGCAGTACTTC. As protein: CSVEVSGAGEQYF.

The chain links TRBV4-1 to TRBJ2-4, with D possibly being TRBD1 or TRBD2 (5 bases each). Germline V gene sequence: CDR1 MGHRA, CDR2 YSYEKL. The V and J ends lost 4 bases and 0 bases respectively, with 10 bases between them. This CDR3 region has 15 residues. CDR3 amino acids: CASSPGPPAKNIQYF. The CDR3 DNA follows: TGCGCCAGCAGCCCGGGACCTCCAGCCAAAAACATTCAGTACTTC.

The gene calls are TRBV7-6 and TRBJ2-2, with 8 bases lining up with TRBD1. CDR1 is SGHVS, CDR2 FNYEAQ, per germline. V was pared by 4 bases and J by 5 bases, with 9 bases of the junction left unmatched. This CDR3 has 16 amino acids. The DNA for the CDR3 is TGTGCCAGCAGCTCAATCCAGGGGGCAGGGACCGGGGAGCTGTTTTTT. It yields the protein CASSSIQGAGTGELFF.

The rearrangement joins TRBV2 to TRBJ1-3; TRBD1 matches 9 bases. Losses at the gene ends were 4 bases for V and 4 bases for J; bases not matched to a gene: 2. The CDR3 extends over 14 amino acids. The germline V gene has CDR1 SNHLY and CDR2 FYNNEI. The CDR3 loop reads CASSGTGVGNTIYF. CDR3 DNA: TGTGCCAGCAGTGGGACAGGGGTAGGAAACACCATATATTTT.

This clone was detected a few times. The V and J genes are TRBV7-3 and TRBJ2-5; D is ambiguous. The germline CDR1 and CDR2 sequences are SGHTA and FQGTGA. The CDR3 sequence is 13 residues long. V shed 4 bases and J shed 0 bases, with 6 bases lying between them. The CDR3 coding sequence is TGTGCCAGCAGCTCTCAGCACCAAGAGACCCAGTACTTC. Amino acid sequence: CASSSQHQETQYF.

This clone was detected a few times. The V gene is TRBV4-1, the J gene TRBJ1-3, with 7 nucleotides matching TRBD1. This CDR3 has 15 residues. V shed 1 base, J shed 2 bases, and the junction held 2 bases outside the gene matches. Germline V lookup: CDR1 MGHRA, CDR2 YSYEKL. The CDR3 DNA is TGCGCCAGCAGCCAAGGACAGGGTCCTGGAAACACCATATATTTT. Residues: CASSQGQGPGNTIYF.